Listed below are T cell receptor beta chains from one sample, sequenced in a study of cytomegalovirus exposure and HLA in healthy donors. Sequenced by immunoSEQ multiplex PCR; TCRdb stores in-frame clones only, minus some. The table includes about 140,000 clones, roughly 10% detected once. Material: PBMCs. Source of these receptors: a man aged 50-60 years in good health and CMV-seronegative. The CDR3 runs from the conserved cysteine through the conserved F or W. D genes are given only for firm matches. Part of the rows lack a size; the others show once, few, many or a class for expanded clones.

>few|.|TRBV6-5|TRBJ2-5
CASNKLGQQETQYF
TGTGCCAGCAACAAACTCGGACAGCAAGAGACCCAGTACTTC
>.|.|TRBV28|TRBJ1-1
CASSDDSGGFFGAFF
TGTGCCAGCAGTGACGACAGTGGTGGGTTTTTCGGAGCTTTCTTT
>.|.|TRBV6-1|TRBJ1-2
CATAPRAQYGYTF
TGTGCCACCGCCCCGAGGGCGCAGTATGGCTACACCTTC
>.|TRBD1|TRBV2|TRBJ1-5
CASSGQGHSNQPQHF
TGTGCCAGCAGTGGACAGGGACATAGCAATCAGCCCCAGCATTTT
>few|TRBD1|TRBV9|TRBJ1-4
CASSGTGAGEKLFF
TGTGCCAGCAGCGGGACAGGGGCAGGTGAAAAACTGTTTTTT
>.|.|TRBV7-3|TRBJ2-2
CASSGTGSGELFF
TGTGCCAGCAGCGGTACAGGGTCCGGGGAGCTGTTTTTT
>.|.|TRBV29-1|TRBJ1-5
CSVLVAGSNQPQNF
TGCAGCGTCCTAGTCGCCGGTAGCAATCAGCCCCAGAATTTT
>few|.|TRBV6-1|TRBJ2-7
CASSPRVASLEQYF
TGTGCCAGCAGTCCCCGGGTGGCTAGCCTCGAGCAGTACTTC
>.|.|TRBV7-3|TRBJ2-3
CASSFGLGTDTQYF
TGTGCCAGCAGCTTCGGACTGGGCACAGATACGCAGTATTTT
>.|.|TRBV6-5|TRBJ1-3
CARPTGDSGNTIYF
TGTGCCAGGCCGACAGGCGACTCTGGAAACACCATATATTTT
>few|.|TRBV4-2|TRBJ1-4
CASSQEVNREEKLFF
TGTGCCAGCAGCCAAGAAGTCAACAGGGAAGAAAAACTGTTTTTT
>few|TRBD1|TRBV11-2|TRBJ1-2
CASSLDRTGVGGYTF
TGTGCCAGCAGCTTAGACCGAACAGGGGTTGGCGGCTACACCTTC
>.|.|TRBV6-5|TRBJ1-2
CASSYNSNNYGYTF
TGTGCCAGCAGTTACAACAGTAATAACTATGGCTACACCTTC
>few|.|TRBV28|TRBJ2-1
CASSSGSALGEVDEQFF
TGTGCCAGCAGTTCCGGATCCGCCCTGGGAGAGGTCGATGAGCAGTTCTTC
>.|.|TRBV6-5|TRBJ2-3
CASSPPGLVTDTQYF
TGTGCCAGCAGTCCGCCGGGACTTGTAACAGATACGCAGTATTTT
>few|.|TRBV18|TRBJ1-5
CASSPDRRNQPQHF
TGTGCCAGCTCACCCGACAGGCGCAATCAGCCCCAGCATTTT
>few|.|TRBV28|TRBJ2-7
CASSLGPGPSYEQYF
TGTGCCAGCAGTTTGGGGCCAGGGCCCTCCTACGAGCAGTACTTC
>few|.|TRBV27|TRBJ1-3
CASSLQGSGNTIYF
TGTGCCAGCAGTTTGCAGGGATCTGGAAACACCATATATTTT
>few|TRBD1|TRBV18|TRBJ2-3
CASSPTPGQGADTQYF
TGTGCCAGCTCACCGACCCCGGGACAGGGGGCAGATACGCAGTATTTT
>few|TRBD1|TRBV2|TRBJ2-7
CASCDGTVIEEQYF
TGTGCTTCTTGTGACGGGACAGTCATCGAAGAGCAGTACTTC
>.|TRBD1|TRBV29-1|TRBJ1-1
CSVDRGRPGMNTEAFF
TGCAGCGTAGACAGGGGCCGTCCGGGGATGAACACTGAAGCTTTCTTT
>few|.|TRBV7-3|TRBJ2-7
CASSLKGTGPYEQYF
TGTGCCAGCAGCTTAAAGGGAACAGGGCCATACGAGCAGTACTTC
>few|TRBD2|TRBV7-9|TRBJ2-7
CASSPGGYEQYF
TGTGCCAGCAGCCCGGGAGGGTACGAGCAGTACTTC
>few|TRBD2|TRBV2|TRBJ2-7
CASGGLASYEQYF
TGTGCCAGCGGGGGACTAGCTTCCTACGAGCAGTACTTC
>few|TRBD1|TRBV20-1|TRBJ1-5
CSARPSTGEHF
TGCAGTGCTAGACCTTCGACAGGGGAGCATTTT
>.|.|TRBV7-3|TRBJ1-2
CASSPRRGGSGYTF
TGTGCCAGCAGCCCCCGGCGCGGGGGATCTGGCTACACCTTC
>few|TRBD1|TRBV6-1|TRBJ2-6
CASRPGGSGANVLTF
TGTGCCAGCAGGCCAGGGGGCTCTGGGGCCAACGTCCTGACTTTC
>few|.|TRBV28|TRBJ2-3
CASSLSGTLSTDTQYF
TGTGCCAGCAGTTTGTCCGGGACACTGAGCACAGATACGCAGTATTTT
>.|.|TRBV19|TRBJ1-2
CASSISRGHSYGYTF
TGTGCCAGTAGTATATCAAGGGGACACTCCTATGGCTACACCTTC
>few|.|TRBV19|TRBJ1-1
CATLKGRGRNTEAFF
TGTGCCACTTTAAAAGGGAGGGGAAGGAACACTGAAGCTTTCTTT
>few|.|TRBV5-1|TRBJ2-5
CASSLTGAEEMAQYF
TGCGCCAGCAGCTTAACGGGAGCGGAAGAGATGGCCCAGTACTTC
>.|.|TRBV19|TRBJ1-1
CASSIEGANTEAFF
TGTGCCAGTAGTATAGAGGGGGCTAACACTGAAGCTTTCTTT
>.|.|TRBV19|TRBJ2-4
CASSIAGSEWMGNIQYF
TGTGCCAGTAGTATAGCGGGGTCTGAGTGGATGGGAAACATTCAGTACTTC
>.|.|TRBV2|TRBJ2-2
CASSDTSLHTGELFF
TGTGCCAGCAGTGATACTAGCCTCCACACCGGGGAGCTGTTTTTT
>.|TRBD1|TRBV28|TRBJ1-5
CASRPDRGANQPQHF
TGTGCCAGCAGACCCGACAGGGGCGCCAATCAGCCCCAGCATTTT
>few|.|TRBV6-5|TRBJ2-4
CASRPLTGTNIQYF
TGTGCCAGCAGACCCCTCACAGGGACAAACATTCAGTACTTC
>few|.|TRBV19|TRBJ1-5
CASSIGGGSNQPQHF
TGTGCCAGTAGTATCGGGGGGGGCAGCAATCAGCCCCAGCATTTT
>many|TRBD1|TRBV25-1|TRBJ2-1
CASSGDREVNEQFF
TGTGCCAGCAGTGGGGACAGGGAGGTCAATGAGCAGTTCTTC
>.|.|TRBV19|TRBJ2-5
CASTRGQETQYF
TGTGCCAGTACCAGGGGCCAAGAGACCCAGTACTTC
>.|TRBD1|TRBV6-6|TRBJ1-2
CASRQDRDAYGYTF
TGTGCCAGCAGACAGGACAGGGATGCCTATGGCTACACCTTC
>.|.|TRBV5-1|TRBJ1-6
CASSLEGPGNSPLHF
TGCGCCAGCAGCTTGGAGGGGCCGGGTAATTCACCCCTCCACTTT
>few|.|TRBV5-1|TRBJ1-2
CASSPLAGAGGYTF
TGCGCCAGCAGCCCGCTTGCGGGGGCAGGAGGCTACACCTTC
>few|.|TRBV6-5|TRBJ1-5
CASSYSQQGQPQHF
TGTGCCAGCAGTTACTCGCAACAGGGACAGCCCCAGCATTTT
>.|.|TRBV2|TRBJ1-5
CASSSRQDSNQPQHF
TGTGCCAGCAGTAGTCGACAGGATAGCAATCAGCCCCAGCATTTT
>.|TRBD1|TRBV30|TRBJ1-6
CAWSVSGQGNSPLHF
TGTGCCTGGAGTGTATCTGGACAGGGGAATTCACCCCTCCACTTT
>.|.|TRBV7-2|TRBJ1-2
CASSLTRGHYGYTF
TGTGCCAGCAGCTTGACCCGAGGTCACTATGGCTACACCTTC
>.|.|TRBV10-2|TRBJ2-7
CASIDRVTYEQYF
TGCGCCAGCATTGATAGAGTAACCTACGAGCAGTACTTC
>few|.|TRBV6-5|TRBJ2-2
CASRHTQGFTGELFF
TGTGCCAGCAGACATACCCAGGGTTTCACCGGGGAGCTGTTTTTT
>few|.|TRBV6-1|TRBJ1-5
CASSVVSLGARAQPQHF
TGTGCCAGCAGTGTCGTTTCGTTGGGGGCCCGGGCCCAGCCCCAGCATTTT
>few|.|TRBV7-9|TRBJ1-1
CASSRESGYTEAFF
TGTGCCAGCAGCCGAGAAAGCGGGTACACTGAAGCTTTCTTT
>few|TRBD2|TRBV10-2|TRBJ2-5
CATGGRQTQYF
TGCGCCACGGGGGGGAGGCAGACCCAGTACTTC
>many|TRBD1|TRBV27|TRBJ1-6
CASSTQPLTGPGSPLHF
TGTGCCAGCAGTACGCAACCTTTGACAGGGCCTGGTTCACCCCTCCACTTT
>.|.|TRBV27|TRBJ1-2
CASSPRRTDNYGYTF
TGTGCCAGCAGTCCCCGGCGGACAGATAACTATGGCTACACCTTC
>few|TRBD1|TRBV6-9|TRBJ2-2
CASRGTGERTRPGELFF
TGTGCCAGCAGGGGGACAGGGGAAAGGACTAGACCCGGGGAGCTGTTTTTT